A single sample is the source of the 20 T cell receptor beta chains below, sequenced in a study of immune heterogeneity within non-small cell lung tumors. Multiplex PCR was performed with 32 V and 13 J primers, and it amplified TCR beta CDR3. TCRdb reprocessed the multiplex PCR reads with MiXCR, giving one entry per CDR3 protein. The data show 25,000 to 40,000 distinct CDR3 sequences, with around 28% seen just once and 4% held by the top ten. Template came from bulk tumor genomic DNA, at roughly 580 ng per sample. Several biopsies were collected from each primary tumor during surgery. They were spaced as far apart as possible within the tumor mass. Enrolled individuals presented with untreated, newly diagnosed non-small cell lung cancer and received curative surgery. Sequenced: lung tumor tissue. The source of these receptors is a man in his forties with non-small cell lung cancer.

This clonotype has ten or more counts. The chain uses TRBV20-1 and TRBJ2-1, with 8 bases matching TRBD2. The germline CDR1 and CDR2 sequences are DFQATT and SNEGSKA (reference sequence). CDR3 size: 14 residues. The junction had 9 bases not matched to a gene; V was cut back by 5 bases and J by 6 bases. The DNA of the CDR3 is TGCAGTGCTTCTGGGGAGCGGGAGACCAATGAGCAGTTCTTC. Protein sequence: CSASGERETNEQFF.

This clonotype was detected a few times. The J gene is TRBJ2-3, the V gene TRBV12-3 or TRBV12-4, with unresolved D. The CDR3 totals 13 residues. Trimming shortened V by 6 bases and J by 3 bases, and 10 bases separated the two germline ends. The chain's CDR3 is CASRISSTDTQYF. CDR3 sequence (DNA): TGTGCCAGCAGAATCTCCTCGACAGATACGCAGTATTTT.

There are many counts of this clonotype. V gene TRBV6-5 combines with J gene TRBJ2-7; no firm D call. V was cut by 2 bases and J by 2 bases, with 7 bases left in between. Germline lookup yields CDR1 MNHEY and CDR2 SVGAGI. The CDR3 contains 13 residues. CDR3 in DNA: TGTGCCAGCAGTTACAGGAGAACCTACGAGCAGTACTTC. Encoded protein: CASSYRRTYEQYF.

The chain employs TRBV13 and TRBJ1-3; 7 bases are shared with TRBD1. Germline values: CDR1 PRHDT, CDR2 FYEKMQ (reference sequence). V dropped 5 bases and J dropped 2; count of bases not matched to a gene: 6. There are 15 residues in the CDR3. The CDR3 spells CASSPQTGPGNTIYF. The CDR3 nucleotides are TGTGCCAGCAGCCCCCAGACAGGGCCTGGAAACACCATATATTTT.

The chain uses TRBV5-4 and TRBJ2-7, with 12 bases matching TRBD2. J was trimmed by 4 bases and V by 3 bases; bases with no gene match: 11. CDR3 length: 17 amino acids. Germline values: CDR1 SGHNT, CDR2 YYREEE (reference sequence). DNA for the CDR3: TGTGCCAGCAGCTCTTCTGGACTAGCGGGAATTTCGTACGAGCAGTACTTC. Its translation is CASSSSGLAGISYEQYF.

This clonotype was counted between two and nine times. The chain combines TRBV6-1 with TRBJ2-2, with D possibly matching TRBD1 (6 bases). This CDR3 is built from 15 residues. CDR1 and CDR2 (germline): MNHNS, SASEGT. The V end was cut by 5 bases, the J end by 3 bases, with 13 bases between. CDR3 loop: CASSSRTEHTGELFF. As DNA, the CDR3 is TGTGCCAGCAGTTCCCGGACAGAGCACACCGGGGAGCTGTTTTTT.

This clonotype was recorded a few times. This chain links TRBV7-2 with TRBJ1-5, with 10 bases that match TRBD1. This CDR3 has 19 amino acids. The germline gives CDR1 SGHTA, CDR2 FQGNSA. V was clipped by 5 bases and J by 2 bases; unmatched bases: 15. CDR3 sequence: CASSLFGQGGKGGNQPQHF. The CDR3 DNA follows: TGTGCCAGCAGCCTCTTTGGACAGGGGGGAAAGGGGGGCAATCAGCCCCAGCATTTT.

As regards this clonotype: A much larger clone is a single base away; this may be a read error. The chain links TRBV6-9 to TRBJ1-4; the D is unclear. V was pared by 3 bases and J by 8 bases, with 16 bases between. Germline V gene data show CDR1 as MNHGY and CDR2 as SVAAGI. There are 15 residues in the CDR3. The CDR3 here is CASSYAQGLEEKLFF. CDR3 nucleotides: TGTGCCAGCAGTTACGCTCAAGGGCTTGAAGAAAAACTGTTTTTT.

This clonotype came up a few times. The CDR3 is CASSAGGRANTEAFF. CDR3 coding DNA: TGTGCCAGCAGCGCGGGCGGCAGGGCGAACACTGAAGCTTTCTTT. The chain recombines TRBV11-2 with TRBJ1-1; maybe TRBD1 (5 bases). Germline CDR1 and CDR2: SGHAT and FQNNGV. The CDR3 has 15 residues. Trimming cost V 5 bases and J 1 base, with 14 bases left between them.

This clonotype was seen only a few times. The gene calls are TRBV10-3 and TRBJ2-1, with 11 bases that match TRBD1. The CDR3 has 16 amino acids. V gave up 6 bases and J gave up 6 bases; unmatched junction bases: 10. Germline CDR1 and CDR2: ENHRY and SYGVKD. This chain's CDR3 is CAIRGSGTGGSNEQFF. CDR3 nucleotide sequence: TGTGCCATCAGGGGGTCGGGGACAGGGGGATCCAATGAGCAGTTCTTC.

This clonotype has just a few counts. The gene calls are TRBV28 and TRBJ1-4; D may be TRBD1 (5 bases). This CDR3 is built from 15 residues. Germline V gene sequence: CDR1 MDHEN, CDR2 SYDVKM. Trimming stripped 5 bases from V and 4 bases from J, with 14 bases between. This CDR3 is CASSTMDIFNEKLFF. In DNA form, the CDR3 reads TGTGCCAGCAGTACCATGGACATCTTTAATGAAAAACTGTTTTTT.

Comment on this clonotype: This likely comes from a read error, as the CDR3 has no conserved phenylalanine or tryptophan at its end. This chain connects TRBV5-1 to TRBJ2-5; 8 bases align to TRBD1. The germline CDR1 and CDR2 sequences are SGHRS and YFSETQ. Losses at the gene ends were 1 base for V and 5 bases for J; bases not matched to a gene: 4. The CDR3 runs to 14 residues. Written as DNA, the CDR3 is TGCGCCAGCAGCTTGCAGGGGGCACTGGAGACCCAGTACCTC. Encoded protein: CASSLQGALETQYL.

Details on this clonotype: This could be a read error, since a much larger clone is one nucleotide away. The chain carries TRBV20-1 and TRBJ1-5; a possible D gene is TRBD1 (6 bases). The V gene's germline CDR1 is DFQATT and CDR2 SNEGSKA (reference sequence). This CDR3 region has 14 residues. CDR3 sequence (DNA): TGCAATGCTACCGCAGGGGCGAGCAATCAGCCCCAGCATTTT. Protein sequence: CNATAGASNQPQHF.

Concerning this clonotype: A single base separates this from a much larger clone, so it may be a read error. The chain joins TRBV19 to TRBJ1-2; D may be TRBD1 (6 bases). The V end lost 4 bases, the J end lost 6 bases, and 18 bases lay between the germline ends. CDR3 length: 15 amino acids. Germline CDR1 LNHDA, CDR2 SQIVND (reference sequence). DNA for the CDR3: TGTGCCAGTAGTACGTTGCAGGGGATAGGCGATGGCTACACCTTC. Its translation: CASSTLQGIGDGYTF.

CDR3 DNA: TGTGCCAGCAGCGTAGCCGGCAGGTTGGGGGAGACCCAGTACTTC. Its protein product is CASSVAGRLGETQYF. V usage is TRBV9 and J usage is TRBJ2-5; no clear D. The CDR3 is 15 residues long. V was clipped by 0 bases and J by 5 bases, with 14 bases between them. Germline CDR1 SGDLS, CDR2 YYNGEE.

Here the CDR3 DNA reads TGTGCCAGCCTCCCGGGGGACAGCAGCACAGATACGCAGTATTTT. It is translated as CASLPGDSSTDTQYF. V is TRBV6-1 and J is TRBJ2-3; a possible D gene is TRBD1 (7 bases). Germline-derived CDR1 and CDR2 are MNHNS and SASEGT. CDR3 size: 15 residues. V dropped 8 bases and J dropped 0 bases, with 15 bases sitting between them.

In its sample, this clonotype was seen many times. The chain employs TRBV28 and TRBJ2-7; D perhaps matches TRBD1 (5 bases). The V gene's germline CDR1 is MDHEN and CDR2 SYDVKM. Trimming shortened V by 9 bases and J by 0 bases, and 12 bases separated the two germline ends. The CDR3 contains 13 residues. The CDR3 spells CASYQGSSYEQYF. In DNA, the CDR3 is TGTGCCAGTTACCAGGGCAGCTCCTACGAGCAGTACTTC.

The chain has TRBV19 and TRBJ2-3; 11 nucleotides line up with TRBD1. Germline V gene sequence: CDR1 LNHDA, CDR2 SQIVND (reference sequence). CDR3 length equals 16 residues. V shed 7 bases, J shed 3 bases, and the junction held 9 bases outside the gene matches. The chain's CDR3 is CASTSRGTGGTDTQYF. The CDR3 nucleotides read TGTGCCAGTACCAGTCGGGGGACAGGGGGGACAGATACGCAGTATTTT.

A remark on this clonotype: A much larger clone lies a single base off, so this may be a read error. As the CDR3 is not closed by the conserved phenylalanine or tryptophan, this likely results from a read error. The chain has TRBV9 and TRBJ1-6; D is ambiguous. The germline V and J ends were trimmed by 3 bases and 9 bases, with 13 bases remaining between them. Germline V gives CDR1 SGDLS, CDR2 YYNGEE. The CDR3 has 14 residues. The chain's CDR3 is CASSESELGSPLHS. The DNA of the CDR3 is TGTGCCAGCAGCGAATCCGAACTGGGTTCACCCCTCCACTCT.

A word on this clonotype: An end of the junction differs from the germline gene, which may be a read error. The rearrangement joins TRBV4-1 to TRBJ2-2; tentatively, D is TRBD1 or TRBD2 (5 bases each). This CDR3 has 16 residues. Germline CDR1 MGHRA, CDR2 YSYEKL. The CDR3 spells CTSSQVMRGDTGELFF. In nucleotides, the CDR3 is TGCACCAGCAGCCAAGTAATGAGGGGTGATACCGGGGAGCTGTTTTTT.